This record covers a single T cell receptor (beta chain). No antigen is known for it. These data originate in a study of T cell responses to AZD1222 COVID-19 vaccine. The wider study: It was second doses at about 4 or about 12 weeks that were pooled. Study-wide results and limits: Clonal diversity may have been underestimated in mostly white British donors.

Libraries were prepared by immunoSEQ multiplex PCR; TCRdb keeps only in-frame clonotypes and omits some of them. The sample lists about 170,000 clones, around nine tenths occurring once. Trimming pared 8 bases from V and 3 bases from J, leaving 8 bases between. The CDR3 is made up of 11 amino acids. Per the germline V gene, CDR1 is GTSNPN and CDR2 is SVGIG (reference sequence). The rearrangement joins TRBV30 to TRBJ1-3; D not certain. The starting material was peripheral blood, obtained on day 0 of AZD1222 vaccination. The receptor was isolated from an adult in good health. CDR3 region: CARRRGNTIYF. The CDR3 bases are TGTGCCCGCCGCCGTGGAAACACCATATATTTT.